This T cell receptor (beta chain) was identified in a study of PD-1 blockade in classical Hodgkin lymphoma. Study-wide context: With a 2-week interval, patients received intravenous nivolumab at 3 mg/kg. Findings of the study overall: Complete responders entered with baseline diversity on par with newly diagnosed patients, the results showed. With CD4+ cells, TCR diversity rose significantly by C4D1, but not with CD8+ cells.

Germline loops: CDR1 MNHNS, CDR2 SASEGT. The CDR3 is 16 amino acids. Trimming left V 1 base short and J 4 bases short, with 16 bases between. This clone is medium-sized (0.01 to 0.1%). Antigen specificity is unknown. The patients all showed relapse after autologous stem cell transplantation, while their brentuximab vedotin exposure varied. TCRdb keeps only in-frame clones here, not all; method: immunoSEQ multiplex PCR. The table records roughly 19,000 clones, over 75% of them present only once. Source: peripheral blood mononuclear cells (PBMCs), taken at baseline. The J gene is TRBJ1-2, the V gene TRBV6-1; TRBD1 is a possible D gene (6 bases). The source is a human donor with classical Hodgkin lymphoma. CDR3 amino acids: CASSEEVGGLPYGYTF. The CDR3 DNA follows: TGTGCCAGCAGTGAAGAAGTAGGGGGACTACCCTATGGCTACACCTTC.